Sequencing of this T cell receptor (beta chain) was carried out in a study of neurological immune-mediated disorders. Looked up from germline, CDR1 is DFQATT and CDR2 is SNEGSKA (reference sequence). The CDR3 spans 14 residues. V lost 0 bases to trimming and J lost 11 bases; unmatched junction nucleotides: 10. At least ten counts were recorded for this clonotype. TCRdb processed the 5' RACE reads anew with MiXCR; each CDR3 protein has one entry. The sample has under 90,000 distinct CDR3 sequences, under 4.5% seen once. The chain couples TRBV20-1 to TRBJ1-1, with 9 bases fitting TRBD1. The clonotype comes from a woman aged 50 to 65 with multiple sclerosis. Sequencing was performed on PBMCs. CDR3 protein: CSARDDRTGAMAFF. The CDR3 DNA reads TGCAGTGCTAGAGATGACAGGACAGGGGCTATGGCTTTCTTT.